This record looks at one T cell receptor beta chain sequence and its context. Its antigen is unknown. The data derive from a study of T cell repertoires in cytomegalovirus infection. As for the study in general: CMV epitopes in the study were HLA-C-restricted (recently identified) and HLA-B-restricted (well studied). From public TCR beta signatures came an indication of both CMV infection and matching HLA type. Study conclusions and caveats: The ex vivo response showed dominance by HLA-C-restricted CMV-specific TCR beta clonotypes. Using cumulative public TCR beta family frequency, the authors identified those who carried CMV together with the relevant HLA.

Losses at the gene ends were 0 bases for V and 2 bases for J; bases not matched to a gene: 1. Germline values: CDR1 MNHEY, CDR2 SVGAGI. This CDR3 has 15 residues. TCRdb reanalysed the reads using MiXCR and keeps one entry per CDR3 protein. Of 150,000 to 200,000 distinct CDR3 sequences listed, less than 25% were seen once; the top ten hold 25%. This sequence was found in a human donor in good health (CMV status not recorded). Some clones in this sample may be carry-over from other donors' samples. The source material was CD8+ T cells from cultured PBMCs, sampled from culture after CMV antigen stimulation. V gene TRBV6-5 combines with J gene TRBJ2-5; 9 positions agree with TRBD2. CDR3 sequence (DNA): TGTGCCAGCAGTTACTCGACTAGCGGACAAGAGACCCAGTACTTC. Its protein product is CASSYSTSGQETQYF.